The 27 T cell receptor beta chains in this list originate from one sample, sequenced in a study of cytomegalovirus exposure and HLA in healthy donors. PCR involved 60 Vbeta and 13 Jbeta primers. The method was immunoSEQ multiplex PCR; TCRdb's version includes in-frame clones alone and lacks a portion of them. The sample consists of 150,000 or so clones, nearly 70% of them appearing once. The source material was PBMCs. Every receptor here comes from a young man in good health and CMV-seropositive.

The gene calls are TRBV4-1 and TRBJ2-1, with D hard to call. This CDR3 spans 13 amino acids. Trimming left V 0 bases short and J 4 bases short, with 4 bases between. Germline CDR1 is MGHRA and CDR2 is YSYEKL. The CDR3 nucleotides read TGCGCCAGCAGCCAAGATCCGTACAATGAGCAGTTCTTC. Encoded protein: CASSQDPYNEQFF.

The V call is TRBV5-4, the J call TRBJ2-7; D may be TRBD1 (5 bases). CDR3 length: 13 amino acids. V was trimmed by 1 base and J by 6 bases, leaving 11 bases between them. The germline gives CDR1 SGHNT, CDR2 YYREEE (reference sequence). The CDR3 region is CASSLIGEPEQYF. Here the CDR3 DNA reads TGTGCCAGCAGCTTGATAGGGGAACCCGAGCAGTACTTC.

The rearrangement links TRBV6-5 to TRBJ2-7; a possible D gene is TRBD2 (6 bases). The ends were cut back, 5 bases at V and 4 bases at J, with 15 bases in the middle. The CDR3 runs 14 residues. Germline CDR1 and CDR2: MNHEY and SVGAGI. CDR3 residues: CASSIRDSQYEQYF. The CDR3 nucleotides are TGTGCCAGCAGTATCCGGGACTCACAATACGAGCAGTACTTC.

This clone came up once. The CDR3 region is CASSELGLAQFF. CDR3 nucleotides: TGTGCCAGCAGTGAATTGGGACTAGCTCAGTTCTTC. The gene calls are TRBV6-5 and TRBJ2-1; 9 bases match TRBD2. With 5 bases clipped from V and 13 bases from J, the junction kept 6 bases outside the gene matches. The CDR3 consists of 12 residues. Germline V gene sequence: CDR1 MNHEY, CDR2 SVGAGI.

The V call is TRBV6-6, the J call TRBJ2-2; TRBD1 matches 8 bases. The CDR3 runs 16 residues. The V segment lost 5 bases and the J segment 1 base; nucleotides outside the gene matches: 6. Germline values: CDR1 MNHNY, CDR2 SVGAGI (reference sequence). The CDR3 loop is CASSPRTGGNTGELFF. CDR3 coding DNA: TGTGCCAGCAGTCCTCGCACAGGGGGGAACACCGGGGAGCTGTTTTTT.

This chain joins TRBV28 and TRBJ2-1; D not certain. The germline V and J ends were trimmed by 7 bases and 4 bases, with 11 bases remaining between them. CDR1 is MDHEN, CDR2 SYDVKM, per germline. The CDR3 is 13 residues long. The CDR3 sequence: CASISRLYNEQFF. In DNA, the CDR3 is TGTGCCAGCATATCACGTCTATACAATGAGCAGTTCTTC.

This sequence joins TRBV6-6 and TRBJ2-6, with TRBD2 matching over 7 bases. Germline CDR1 is MNHNY and CDR2 is SVGAGI (reference sequence). Trimming at V came to 2 bases and at J to 2 bases, leaving 3 bases not matched to a gene. The CDR3 is 16 residues long. CDR3: CASSYAGDPGANVLTF. CDR3 DNA sequence: TGTGCCAGCAGTTACGCGGGAGACCCTGGGGCCAACGTCCTGACTTTC.

This clone was detected only a few times. This chain uses TRBV6-5 with TRBJ2-7; 7 bases match TRBD1. Per the germline V gene, CDR1 is MNHEY and CDR2 is SVGAGI. Trimming cost V 0 bases and J 5 bases; bases outside gene matches: 7. This CDR3 has 15 amino acids. DNA of the CDR3: TGTGCCAGCAGTTACTCGTCAGCAGGGGGACACGAGCAGTACTTC. It is translated as CASSYSSAGGHEQYF.

The chain employs TRBV7-9 and TRBJ2-1, with 7 bases identical to TRBD2. CDR3 length: 14 amino acids. V was pared by 2 bases and J by 5 bases, with 3 bases of the junction left unmatched. Germline V gene sequence: CDR1 SEHNR, CDR2 FQNEAQ (reference sequence). The CDR3 sequence: CASSLLAEDNEQFF. CDR3 coding DNA: TGTGCCAGCAGCTTACTAGCGGAAGACAATGAGCAGTTCTTC. Full variable domain (missing parts from reference TRBV7-9 and TRBJ2-1): DTGVSQNPRHKITKRGQNVTFRCDPISEHNRLYWYRQTLGQGPEFLTYFQNEAQLEKSRLLSDRFSAERPKGSFSTLEIQRTEQGDSAMYLCASSLLAEDNEQFFGPGTRLTVL.

J is TRBJ2-3 and V is TRBV15; D gene uncertain. V was cut by 6 bases and J by 6 bases, with 16 bases left in between. Germline CDR1 and CDR2: LNHNV and YYDKDF (reference sequence). The CDR3 has 14 residues. The CDR3 loop is CATSLNKGVDTQYF. The CDR3 DNA reads as TGTGCCACCAGTCTGAATAAAGGAGTGGATACGCAGTATTTT. Supplemented by reference TRBV15 and TRBJ2-3, the full variable domain reads DAMVIQNPRYQVTQFGKPVTLSCSQTLNHNVMYWYQQKSSQAPKLLFHYYDKDFNNEADTPDNFQSRRPNTSFCFLDIRSPGLGDTAMYLCATSLNKGVDTQYFGPGTRLTVL.

The gene calls are TRBV18 and TRBJ2-1; 7 nucleotides match TRBD1. Trimming cost V 3 bases and J 2 bases; bases outside gene matches: 10. The length of the CDR3 is 17 residues. Germline V gene data show CDR1 as KGHSH and CDR2 as LQKENI. The CDR3 region has the DNA TGTGCCAGCTCACCCCAACCCACAGGGGTCGCCTACAATGAGCAGTTCTTC. Its protein is CASSPQPTGVAYNEQFF.

The genes are TRBV19 and TRBJ1-2; 8 bases fit TRBD1. The V segment lost 3 bases and the J segment 4 bases; nucleotides outside the gene matches: 7. The CDR3 spans 15 residues. The germline gives CDR1 LNHDA, CDR2 SQIVND (reference sequence). CDR3 nucleotide sequence: TGTGCCAGTAGTATTTGGGGGACAGGCACCTATGGCTACACCTTC. This gives the protein CASSIWGTGTYGYTF. Complete variable domain (other parts from reference TRBV19 and TRBJ1-2): DGGITQSPKYLFRKEGQNVTLSCEQNLNHDAMYWYRQDPGQGLRLIYYSQIVNDFQKGDIAEGYSVSREKKESFPLTVTSAQKNPTAFYLCASSIWGTGTYGYTFGSGTRLTVV.

This clone was detected only a few times. CDR3: CASSPGRRVGYGYTF. The CDR3 nucleotides are TGTGCCAGCAGTCCCGGGAGGAGGGTTGGCTATGGCTACACCTTC. V is TRBV2 and J is TRBJ1-2; unclear D gene. The CDR3 extends over 15 amino acids. The V gene lost 5 bases and the J gene lost 4 bases, with 17 bases spanning the gap. In germline, CDR1 is SNHLY, CDR2 FYNNEI.

The rearrangement uses TRBV11-2 and TRBJ2-7, with 9 bases identical to TRBD2. CDR3 size: 16 residues. Germline V gene lookup returns CDR1 SGHAT and CDR2 FQNNGV. The trim removed 6 bases at V and 5 bases at J, leaving 14 bases unmatched. CDR3 residues: CASSQRGIAGVHEQYF. The CDR3 nucleotides read TGTGCCAGCAGTCAGAGGGGGATAGCGGGAGTCCACGAGCAGTACTTC.

The rearrangement links TRBV6-1 to TRBJ1-4, with unresolved D. The germline gives CDR1 MNHNS, CDR2 SASEGT. CDR3 size: 12 residues. Trimming pared 2 bases from V and 10 bases from J, leaving 8 bases between. As DNA, the CDR3 is TGTGCCAGCAGTGAACAGGCTTCAAAACTGTTTTTT. This translates into CASSEQASKLFF.

In this sample, this clone turned up a few times. V is TRBV10-3 and J is TRBJ1-5; D not resolved. Germline CDR1 ENHRY, CDR2 SYGVKD. Trimming took 10 bases from V and 4 from J, leaving 17 bases between them. The CDR3 loop spans 14 amino acids. The CDR3 coding sequence is TGTGCCACGGGTAAGCCCGAAATGAATCAGCCCCAGCATTTT. Its translation is CATGKPEMNQPQHF.

The J gene is TRBJ1-2, the V gene TRBV28; TRBD1 matches at 8 bases. This CDR3 spans 15 amino acids. Germline V gene lookup returns CDR1 MDHEN and CDR2 SYDVKM. V lost 6 bases and J lost 8; bases outside the gene matches: 14. The CDR3 here is CASRTIDRGPGGYTF. CDR3 coding DNA: TGTGCCAGCAGGACCATAGACAGGGGCCCAGGAGGCTACACCTTC.

This clone was seen a few times. The V gene is TRBV6-1, the J gene TRBJ1-1, with 11 bases lining up with TRBD1. CDR1 and CDR2 from the germline V gene are MNHNS and SASEGT. The CDR3 sequence is 14 residues long. V was pared by 4 bases and J by 5 bases, with 3 bases of the junction left unmatched. Written as DNA, the CDR3 is TGTGCCAGCAGTGGGACAGGGGGCTGGACTGAAGCTTTCTTT. It specifies CASSGTGGWTEAFF.

The chain joins TRBV6-5 to TRBJ1-4, with TRBD1 matching 7 bases. Germline assignment: CDR1 MNHEY and CDR2 SVGAGI. The CDR3 runs 15 residues. V shed 5 bases, J shed 4 bases, and the junction held 7 bases outside the gene matches. The CDR3 sequence is CASSLYRGINEKLFF. The CDR3 DNA sequence: TGTGCCAGCAGTCTATACAGGGGCATTAATGAAAAACTGTTTTTT.

The chain carries TRBV7-9 and TRBJ2-7; 11 bases fit TRBD2. J was trimmed by 6 bases and V by 4 bases; bases with no gene match: 5. CDR3 length: 14 residues. Germline CDR1 is SEHNR and CDR2 is FQNEAQ (reference sequence). This chain's CDR3 is CASSYTSGSSEQYF. The CDR3 bases are TGTGCCAGCAGCTACACTAGCGGGAGTTCCGAGCAGTACTTC.

The chain employs TRBV27 and TRBJ2-7; 8 bases map to TRBD1. The CDR3 has 17 residues. Germline V CDR1 and CDR2: MNHEY, SMNVEV (reference sequence). V lost 4 bases to trimming and J lost 3 bases; unmatched junction nucleotides: 14. The CDR3 coding sequence is TGTGCCAGCAGTTCAACAACCGGACAGGGTGGACACTACGAGCAGTACTTC. Translating gives CASSSTTGQGGHYEQYF.

V gene TRBV5-4 combines with J gene TRBJ2-3; 8 bases map to TRBD2. The CDR3 runs 16 residues. J gave up 5 bases and V 3 bases, and 11 bases lay outside the gene matches. The germline V gene has CDR1 SGHNT and CDR2 YYREEE (reference sequence). The CDR3 DNA is TGTGCCAGCAGCTCCCTCTCGGCGGGGGGTCGAGATACGCAGTATTTT. Translating gives CASSSLSAGGRDTQYF.

The V gene is TRBV12-5, the J gene TRBJ2-7; TRBD1 matches at 9 bases. This CDR3 contains 15 residues. Germline assignment: CDR1 LGHNT and CDR2 FRNRAP. Trimming removed 8 bases from V and 5 bases from J; junction bases left unmatched: 13. The CDR3 sequence is CASSPPGTGHHEQYF. Written as DNA, the CDR3 is TGTGCTAGTAGTCCCCCCGGGACAGGGCACCACGAGCAGTACTTC.

This chain connects TRBV5-6 to TRBJ2-7, with D tentatively TRBD1 (6 bases). Germline lookup yields CDR1 SGHDT and CDR2 YYEEEE. V was cut by 2 bases and J by 3 bases, with 18 bases left in between. The CDR3 runs 16 residues. CDR3 nucleotides: TGTGCCAGCAGCTTTACCTCTCAGGGGATTCTCTACGAGCAGTACTTC. It translates to CASSFTSQGILYEQYF.

This chain joins TRBV21-1 and TRBJ2-7; no DNA check was done on the table's D call, TRBD1. TRBV21-1 is labeled a pseudogene. The CDR3 covers 18 residues. The CDR3 here is CASSTRSGGDRVNYEQYF. The CDR3 DNA follows: TGTGCCAGCAGCACCAGGTCGGGGGGGGACAGGGTGAACTACGAGCAGTACTTC.

The chain is built from TRBV12-5 and TRBJ2-1; TRBD2 matches 11 bases. Trimming at V came to 3 bases and at J to 2 bases, leaving 3 bases not matched to a gene. Germline V gene data show CDR1 as LGHNT and CDR2 as FRNRAP. The CDR3 totals 16 residues. This CDR3 is CASGFGGLAAYNEQFF. The CDR3 DNA follows: TGTGCTAGTGGTTTCGGGGGACTAGCGGCCTACAATGAGCAGTTCTTC.

The chain carries TRBV10-3 and TRBJ2-7; TRBD2 matches at 7 bases. This CDR3 region has 15 residues. The trim removed 3 bases at V and 3 bases at J, leaving 8 bases unmatched. Germline values: CDR1 ENHRY, CDR2 SYGVKD. The CDR3 is CAISEGMAGVYEQYF. The CDR3 DNA sequence: TGTGCCATCAGTGAAGGAATGGCGGGAGTCTACGAGCAGTACTTC.